Shown below are 27 T cell receptor beta chains from a single sample sequenced in a study of blood T cell repertoires in COVID-19. The table came from immunoSEQ multiplex PCR; TCRdb's copy has only in-frame clones and leaves some out. The sample comprises 30,000 or so clones, more than 70% of which are singletons, and about 9.8% rests with the top ten. What was sequenced was peripheral blood. These receptors came from a man older than 75 with active COVID-19.

The V gene is TRBV7-2, the J gene TRBJ2-7; D may be TRBD1 (6 bases). In germline, CDR1 is SGHTA, CDR2 FQGNSA. The V end was cut by 1 base, the J end by 5 bases, with 9 bases between. The CDR3 totals 13 residues. The CDR3 reads CASSLGQEDEQYF. The CDR3 DNA reads as TGTGCCAGCAGCTTAGGACAGGAGGACGAGCAGTACTTC.

In DNA, the CDR3 is TGTGCCAGCAGTACTAGCGGGGGGGCCTACAATGAGCAGTTCTTC. It specifies CASSTSGGAYNEQFF. The chain couples TRBV6-5 to TRBJ2-1, with TRBD2 identical over 13 bases. CDR3 size: 15 residues. Trimming cost V 5 bases and J 2 bases; bases outside gene matches: 0. The germline CDR1 and CDR2 sequences are MNHEY and SVGAGI.

This clone came up a few times. The chain joins TRBV25-1 to TRBJ1-3, with D unresolved. Trimming shortened V by 8 bases and J by 0 bases, and 5 bases separated the two germline ends. The CDR3 consists of 12 residues. CDR1 is MGHDK, CDR2 SYGVNS, per germline. CDR3 nucleotide sequence: TGTGCCAGCGTAGCCTCTGGAAACACCATATATTTT. Translating it yields CASVASGNTIYF.

This rearrangement joins TRBV6-5 to TRBJ2-5; 9 positions match TRBD2. The germline V gene has CDR1 MNHEY and CDR2 SVGAGI. The CDR3 is made up of 14 amino acids. With V trimmed by 6 bases and J by 5 bases, 7 bases remained unmatched. CDR3 sequence: CASRPGLAPETQYF. For the CDR3, the DNA is TGTGCCAGCAGACCGGGACTAGCCCCTGAGACCCAGTACTTC.

J is TRBJ2-7 and V is TRBV5-6; the D gene is possibly TRBD1 (6 bases). Germline V gene lookup returns CDR1 SGHDT and CDR2 YYEEEE. V was clipped by 5 bases and J by 3 bases, with 9 bases between them. The length of the CDR3 is 12 residues. The CDR3 nucleotides read TGTGCCAGCAGTCGAGGGGGCTACGAGCAGTACTTC. This codes for CASSRGGYEQYF. Filled out from reference TRBV5-6 and TRBJ2-7, the complete variable domain reads DAGVTQSPTHLIKTRGQQVTLRCSPKSGHDTVSWYQQALGQGPQFIFQYYEEEERQRGNFPDRFSGHQFPNYSSELNVNALLLGDSALYLCASSRGGYEQYFGPGTRLTVT.

This clone has a single count. V is TRBV4-2 and J is TRBJ2-1, with 12 bases that match TRBD2. The CDR3 is made up of 17 amino acids. V dropped 3 bases and J dropped 6; count of bases not matched to a gene: 9. CDR1 and CDR2 (germline): LGHNA, YNFKEQ. The DNA for the CDR3 is TGTGCCAGCAGCCATGCGGGACTAGCGGGCCCTCCCAATGAGCAGTTCTTC. Encoded protein: CASSHAGLAGPPNEQFF.

V gene TRBV3-1 (or the pseudogene TRBV3-2) combines with J gene TRBJ2-5; 11 bases are shared with TRBD2. This CDR3 comprises 15 residues. Germline V CDR1 and CDR2: LGHDT, YNNKEL (reference sequence). Trimming removed 4 bases from V and 5 bases from J; junction bases left unmatched: 6. The CDR3 bases are TGTGCCAGCAGCCTTTTTAGCGGGGGGGCCGAGACCCAGTACTTC. Encoded protein: CASSLFSGGAETQYF.

The chain uses TRBV27 and TRBJ1-4; 9 bases match TRBD1. Trimming took 2 bases from V and 8 from J; bases not matched to a gene: 6. Germline-derived CDR1 and CDR2 are MNHEY and SMNVEV (reference sequence). The CDR3 sequence is 15 residues long. The CDR3 region has the DNA TGTGCCAGCAGTTTACGGGACAGGGTTGGGGAAAAACTGTTTTTT. Encoded protein: CASSLRDRVGEKLFF.

This chain joins TRBV5-5 and TRBJ2-3; tentative D call: TRBD1 (5 bases). The ends were cut back, 0 bases at V and 4 bases at J, with 15 bases in the middle. The germline CDR1 and CDR2 sequences are SGHKS and YYEKEE (reference sequence). This CDR3 contains 16 residues. CDR3 nucleotides: TGTGCCAGCAGCTTGGCCTTGGGCAGGGTGGCAGATACGCAGTATTTT. It is translated as CASSLALGRVADTQYF.

The rearrangement joins TRBV19 to TRBJ2-7; D is uncertain. CDR3 size: 12 residues. The germline CDR1 and CDR2 sequences are LNHDA and SQIVND (reference sequence). V dropped 6 bases and J dropped 0 bases, with 6 bases sitting between them. The DNA of the CDR3 is TGTGCCAGTAGAAACACCTCCTACGAGCAGTACTTC. It codes for CASRNTSYEQYF.

This clone has a single count. This chain joins TRBV7-9 and TRBJ1-6; no clear D gene. Germline V gives CDR1 SEHNR, CDR2 FQNEAQ (reference sequence). The CDR3 loop spans 14 amino acids. Trimming removed 5 bases from V and 10 bases from J, with 15 bases in between. CDR3 residues: CASSLIVTGSPLHF. CDR3 nucleotide sequence: TGTGCCAGCAGCCTAATCGTTACCGGGTCACCCCTCCACTTT. The variable domain in full, completed from reference TRBV7-9 and TRBJ1-6, reads DTGVSQNPRHKITKRGQNVTFRCDPISEHNRLYWYRQTLGQGPEFLTYFQNEAQLEKSRLLSDRFSAERPKGSFSTLEIQRTEQGDSAMYLCASSLIVTGSPLHFGNGTRLTVT.

The rearrangement links TRBV3-1 (or the pseudogene TRBV3-2) to TRBJ1-5, with TRBD1 identical over 7 bases. This CDR3 spans 15 amino acids. The V gene end was trimmed by 4 bases and the J gene end by 4 bases; junction bases not matched to a gene: 7. The germline CDR1 and CDR2 sequences are LGHDT and YNNKEL (reference sequence). The chain's CDR3 is CASSRFSGGNQPQHF. The CDR3 coding sequence is TGTGCCAGCAGCCGGTTCTCAGGGGGTAATCAGCCCCAGCATTTT.

The rearrangement links TRBV9 to TRBJ2-5; 7 positions match TRBD1. Losses at the gene ends were 0 bases for V and 4 bases for J; bases not matched to a gene: 9. CDR3 length: 16 amino acids. Looked up from germline, CDR1 is SGDLS and CDR2 is YYNGEE. The DNA of the CDR3 is TGTGCCAGCAGCGTAGGTGAGAGGGGGCTCCCAGAGACCCAGTACTTC. It codes for CASSVGERGLPETQYF.

The chain combines TRBV7-2 with TRBJ1-2, with TRBD1 matching over 10 bases. Germline-derived CDR1 and CDR2 are SGHTA and FQGNSA. The CDR3 is 15 amino acids. The V gene end was trimmed by 2 bases and the J gene end by 5 bases; junction bases not matched to a gene: 5. The CDR3 loop reads CASSLPGQGTYGYTF. CDR3 DNA: TGTGCCAGCAGCTTACCGGGACAGGGGACATATGGCTACACCTTC. Complete variable domain (other parts from reference TRBV7-2 and TRBJ1-2): GAGVSQSPSNKVTEKGKDVELRCDPISGHTALYWYRQSLGQGLEFLIYFQGNSAPDKSGLPSDRFSAERTGGSVSTLTIQRTQQEDSAVYLCASSLPGQGTYGYTFGSGTRLTVV.

This chain uses TRBV5-1 with TRBJ2-2, with TRBD1 identical over 7 bases. Unmatched junction bases numbered 10, after V lost 4 bases and J lost 1 base. Germline values: CDR1 SGHRS, CDR2 YFSETQ. CDR3 length: 17 amino acids. CDR3 in amino acids: CASSTGQAVGNTGELFF. The CDR3 DNA reads TGCGCCAGCAGCACCGGACAGGCCGTCGGGAACACCGGGGAGCTGTTTTTT.

The rearrangement joins TRBV7-6 to TRBJ2-7; 8 bases are shared with TRBD2. The J segment lost 0 bases and the V segment lost 6 bases, leaving 16 bases of the junction unmatched. Germline loops: CDR1 SGHVS, CDR2 FNYEAQ. This CDR3 is 18 amino acids long. The CDR3 protein is CASSPEVSGGRSSYEQYF. CDR3 nucleotide sequence: TGTGCCAGCAGTCCCGAGGTAAGCGGGGGCCGAAGCTCCTACGAGCAGTACTTC.

This chain links TRBV28 with TRBJ1-2, with a tentative D call TRBD1 (5 bases). Germline lookup yields CDR1 MDHEN and CDR2 SYDVKM. Trimming removed 2 bases from V and 6 bases from J, with 13 bases in between. This CDR3 has 14 amino acids. Here the CDR3 DNA reads TGTGCCAGCAGTTTAGTCGGTCCGGGGGATGGCTACACCTTC. As protein: CASSLVGPGDGYTF.

This clone was counted a few times. This rearrangement joins TRBV5-5 to TRBJ2-7, with TRBD2 matching over 11 bases. Germline CDR1 is SGHKS and CDR2 is YYEKEE (reference sequence). V shed 0 bases, J shed 0 bases, and the junction held 8 bases outside the gene matches. This CDR3 has 18 residues. The CDR3 coding sequence is TGTGCCAGCAGCTTGGAGGCTAGCGGGGGGCCCCGCTCCTACGAGCAGTACTTC. It specifies CASSLEASGGPRSYEQYF. The full variable domain, completed using reference TRBV5-5 and TRBJ2-7, is DAGVTQSPTHLIKTRGQQVTLRCSPISGHKSVSWYQQVLGQGPQFIFQYYEKEERGRGNFPDRFSARQFPNYSSELNVNALLLGDSALYLCASSLEASGGPRSYEQYFGPGTRLTVT.

The V call is TRBV30, the J call TRBJ2-7; the D is unclear. Germline CDR1 is GTSNPN and CDR2 is SVGIG (reference sequence). The V end lost 0 bases, the J end lost 0 bases, and 9 bases lay between the germline ends. This CDR3 region has 14 residues. The CDR3 sequence: CAWSVLSSSYEQYF. Written as DNA, the CDR3 is TGTGCCTGGAGTGTCTTGAGTAGCTCCTACGAGCAGTACTTC.

This CDR3 is CASSQGALTYEQYF. The CDR3 DNA reads as TGTGCCAGCTCACAGGGGGCGCTAACCTACGAGCAGTACTTC. The chain couples TRBV18 to TRBJ2-7, with 7 bases matching TRBD1. The CDR3 covers 14 residues. CDR1 is KGHSH and CDR2 is LQKENI in the germline V gene. V was clipped by 4 bases and J by 2 bases; unmatched bases: 5.

J is TRBJ2-5 and V is TRBV2; 8 positions agree with TRBD2. Germline V gene sequence: CDR1 SNHLY, CDR2 FYNNEI. The CDR3 is made up of 15 amino acids. The trim removed 4 bases at V and 0 bases at J, leaving 4 bases unmatched. The CDR3 spells CASSGRGAYQETQYF. In nucleotides, the CDR3 is TGTGCCAGCAGTGGGCGGGGGGCATACCAAGAGACCCAGTACTTC.

In this sample, this clone turned up a few times. The chain combines TRBV7-9 with TRBJ1-3; 7 nucleotides match TRBD1. The CDR3 sequence is 15 residues long. Germline V gene sequence: CDR1 SEHNR, CDR2 FQNEAQ (reference sequence). V lost 4 bases and J lost 4; bases outside the gene matches: 7. The CDR3 loop reads CASSSRTGSGNTIYF. The CDR3 bases are TGTGCCAGCAGCTCCAGGACAGGATCCGGAAACACCATATATTTT.

The J gene is TRBJ2-5, the V gene TRBV27; 7 bases agree with TRBD1. Germline V gene sequence: CDR1 MNHEY, CDR2 SMNVEV (reference sequence). This CDR3 has 14 amino acids. J lost 3 bases, V lost 0 bases, and 1 base had no gene match. DNA of the CDR3: TGTGCCAGCAGTTTATCAGGGGGCAAAGAGACCCAGTACTTC. Encoded protein: CASSLSGGKETQYF.

The chain links TRBV4-2 to TRBJ2-1; 9 nucleotides align to TRBD2. Unmatched junction bases numbered 16, after V lost 3 bases and J lost 7 bases. The CDR3 has 18 amino acids. Looked up from germline, CDR1 is LGHNA and CDR2 is YNFKEQ. CDR3 loop: CASSQTGRAGGPGNEQFF. DNA for the CDR3: TGTGCCAGCAGCCAGACTGGTCGGGCGGGGGGGCCTGGGAATGAGCAGTTCTTC.

This chain joins TRBV3-1 (or the pseudogene TRBV3-2) and TRBJ2-3; 9 bases map to TRBD2. V gave up 4 bases and J gave up 11 bases; unmatched junction bases: 19. Germline V gene sequence: CDR1 LGHDT, CDR2 YNNKEL (reference sequence). The CDR3 sequence is 17 residues long. Here the CDR3 DNA reads TGTGCCAGCAGCCCCCTGCTGGCCCGCGGGGGGGCTCAGGAGCAGTATTTT. Translated: CASSPLLARGGAQEQYF.

The CDR3 loop is CASSLGSSYNSPLHF. DNA for the CDR3: TGCGCCAGCAGCTTGGGCAGCTCCTATAATTCACCCCTCCACTTT. The gene calls are TRBV5-1 and TRBJ1-6; D not certain. This CDR3 spans 15 amino acids. Germline CDR1 and CDR2: SGHRS and YFSETQ. Trimming took 0 bases from V and 0 from J, leaving 4 bases between them.

This chain links TRBV19 with TRBJ1-5, with TRBD1 as a possible D gene (6 bases). Germline CDR1 reads LNHDA; CDR2 reads SQIVND (reference sequence). CDR3 length: 18 residues. The ends were cut back, 4 bases at V and 0 bases at J, with 19 bases in the middle. The CDR3 sequence: CASSTGPGQIDSNQPQHF. Here the CDR3 DNA reads TGTGCCAGTAGTACTGGACCCGGACAGATAGATAGCAATCAGCCCCAGCATTTT. The complete variable domain, with remaining parts taken from reference TRBV19 and TRBJ1-5, reads DGGITQSPKYLFRKEGQNVTLSCEQNLNHDAMYWYRQDPGQGLRLIYYSQIVNDFQKGDIAEGYSVSREKKESFPLTVTSAQKNPTAFYLCASSTGPGQIDSNQPQHFGDGTRLSIL.